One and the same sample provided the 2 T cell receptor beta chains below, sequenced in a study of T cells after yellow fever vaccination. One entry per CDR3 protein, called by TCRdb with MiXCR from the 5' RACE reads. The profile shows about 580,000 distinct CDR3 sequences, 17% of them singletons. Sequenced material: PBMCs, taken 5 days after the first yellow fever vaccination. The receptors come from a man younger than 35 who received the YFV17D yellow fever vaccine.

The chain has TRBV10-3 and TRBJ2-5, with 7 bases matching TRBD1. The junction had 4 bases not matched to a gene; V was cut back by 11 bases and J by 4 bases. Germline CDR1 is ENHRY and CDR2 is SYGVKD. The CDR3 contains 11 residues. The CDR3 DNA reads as TGTGCCTCAGGGGGTCTAGAGACCCAGTACTTC. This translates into CASGGLETQYF.

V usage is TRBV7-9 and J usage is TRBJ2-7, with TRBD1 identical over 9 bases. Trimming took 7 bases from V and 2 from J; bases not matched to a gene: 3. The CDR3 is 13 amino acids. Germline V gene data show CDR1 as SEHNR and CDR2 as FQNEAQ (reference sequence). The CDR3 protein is CASTGDRAYEQYF. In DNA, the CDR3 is TGTGCCAGCACGGGGGACAGGGCCTACGAGCAGTACTTC. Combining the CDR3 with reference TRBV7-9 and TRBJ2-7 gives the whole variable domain DTGVSQNPRHKITKRGQNVTFRCDPISEHNRLYWYRQTLGQGPEFLTYFQNEAQLEKSRLLSDRFSAERPKGSFSTLEIQRTEQGDSAMYLCASTGDRAYEQYFGPGTRLTVT.